Below, one T cell receptor beta chain is given with its context. Its antigen remains unknown. The protocol was immunoSEQ multiplex PCR, while the TCRdb copy is restricted to in-frame clones and leaves out a portion. This sample has 95,000 to 120,000 clones; roughly 90% occur once, and the top ten carry approximately 0.69%. The data stem from a study of OX40 agonist ivuxolimab in advanced cancers. Germline CDR1 and CDR2: LNHDA and SQIVND (reference sequence). This CDR3 is 12 amino acids long. Trimming pared 5 bases from V and 4 bases from J, leaving 8 bases between. Overall study findings and caveats: CD8+ T cells averaged more expanded clones than CD4+.

The chain combines TRBV19 with TRBJ1-2; D gene ambiguous. This TCR was recovered from an adult with an advanced solid tumor such as melanoma, head and neck, liver or kidney cancer. Sample: CD4+ or CD8+ T cells sorted from blood, taken in a trial of the OX40 agonist ivuxolimab. CDR3 region: CASSRLGYGYTF. The DNA of the CDR3 is TGTGCCAGTAGTCGGTTGGGCTATGGCTACACCTTC.